The clone carrying this TCR beta chain was detected only once. The data were produced by immunoSEQ multiplex PCR, yet TCRdb's version contains in-frame clones alone and is incomplete. The sample records around 280,000 clones, around 86% being singletons. The data belong to a study of blood T cell repertoires in COVID-19. CDR3 length: 14 residues. Germline CDR1 is ENHRY and CDR2 is SYGVKD. V was clipped by 4 bases and J by 7 bases; unmatched bases: 7. This study enrolled people aged 18 to 89 from under 25 US geographic areas. Cohort allocation depended upon clinical history that participants reported. This rearrangement joins TRBV10-3 to TRBJ2-7; 10 positions agree with TRBD1. The TCR sequence derives from a woman aged 40 to 50 who had recovered from COVID-19. Specimen: PBMCs or T cells enriched from blood (not recorded which). CDR3 residues: CAISGRQGASEQYF. CDR3 nucleotides: TGTGCCATCAGTGGGAGACAGGGGGCGAGTGAGCAGTACTTC.